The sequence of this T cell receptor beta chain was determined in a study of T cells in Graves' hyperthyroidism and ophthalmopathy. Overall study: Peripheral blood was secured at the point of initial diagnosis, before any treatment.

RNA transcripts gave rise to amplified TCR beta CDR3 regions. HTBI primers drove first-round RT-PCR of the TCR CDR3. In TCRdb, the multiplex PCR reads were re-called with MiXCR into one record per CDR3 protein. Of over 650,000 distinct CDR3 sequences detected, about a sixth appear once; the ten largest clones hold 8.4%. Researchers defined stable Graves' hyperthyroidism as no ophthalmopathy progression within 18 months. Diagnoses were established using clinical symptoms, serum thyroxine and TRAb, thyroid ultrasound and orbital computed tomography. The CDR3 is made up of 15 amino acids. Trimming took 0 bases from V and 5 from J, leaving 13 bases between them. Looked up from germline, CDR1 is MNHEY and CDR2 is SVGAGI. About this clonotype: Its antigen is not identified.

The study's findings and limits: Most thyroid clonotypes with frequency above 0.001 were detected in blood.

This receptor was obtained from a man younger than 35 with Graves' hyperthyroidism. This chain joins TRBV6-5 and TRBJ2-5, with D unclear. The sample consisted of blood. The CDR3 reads CASSYSGGGGETQYF. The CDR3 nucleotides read TGTGCCAGCAGTTACTCAGGCGGTGGTGGGGAGACCCAGTACTTC.